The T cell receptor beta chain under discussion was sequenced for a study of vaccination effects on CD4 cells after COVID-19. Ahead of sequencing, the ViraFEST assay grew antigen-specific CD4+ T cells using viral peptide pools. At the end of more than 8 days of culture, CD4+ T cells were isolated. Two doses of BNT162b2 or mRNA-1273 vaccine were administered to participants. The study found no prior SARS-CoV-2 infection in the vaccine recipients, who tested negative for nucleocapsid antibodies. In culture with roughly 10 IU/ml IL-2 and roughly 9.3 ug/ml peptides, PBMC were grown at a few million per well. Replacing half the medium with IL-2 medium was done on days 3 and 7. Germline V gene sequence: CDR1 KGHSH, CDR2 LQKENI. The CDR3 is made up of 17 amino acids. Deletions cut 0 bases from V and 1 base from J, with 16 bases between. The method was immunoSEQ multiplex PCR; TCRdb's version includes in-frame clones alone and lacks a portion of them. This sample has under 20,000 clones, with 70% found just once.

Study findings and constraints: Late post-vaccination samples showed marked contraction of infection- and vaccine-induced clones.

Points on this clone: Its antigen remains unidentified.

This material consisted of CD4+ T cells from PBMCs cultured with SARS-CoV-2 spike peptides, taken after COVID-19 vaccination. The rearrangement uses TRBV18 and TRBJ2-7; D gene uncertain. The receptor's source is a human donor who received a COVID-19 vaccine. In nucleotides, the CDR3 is TGTGCCAGCTCACCACCGACGTTGACAACGGATTCCTACGAGCAGTACTTC. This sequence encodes CASSPPTLTTDSYEQYF. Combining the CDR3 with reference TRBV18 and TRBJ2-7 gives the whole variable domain NAGVMQNPRHLVRRRGQEARLRCSPMKGHSHVYWYRQLPEEGLKFMVYLQKENIIDESGMPKERFSAEFPKEGPSILRIQQVVRGDSAAYFCASSPPTLTTDSYEQYFGPGTRLTVT.